This TCR beta chain was captured in a study of neurological immune-mediated disorders. The CDR3 is 15 amino acids. The J segment lost 5 bases and the V segment lost 3 bases, leaving 10 bases of the junction unmatched. Germline V gene lookup returns CDR1 LNHDA and CDR2 SQIVND (reference sequence). TCRdb re-derived calls from the 5' RACE reads in MiXCR, one entry per CDR3 protein. The sample yields tens of thousands of distinct CDR3 sequences, 4.5% to 7% seen once. At least ten counts were recorded for this clonotype. The V gene is TRBV19, the J gene TRBJ2-7; TRBD2 matches 7 bases. This TCR was sampled from a woman between 18 and 30 years old with multiple sclerosis. Sample: CD4+ T cells from blood. CDR3 in amino acids: CASSMGGSGLNEQYV. CDR3 nucleotide sequence: TGTGCCAGTAGTATGGGCGGGAGCGGTCTGAACGAGCAGTACGTC.